The 5 T cell receptor beta chains in this list originate from one sample, sequenced in a study of T cell changes during pregnancy in multiple sclerosis. Clones were sequenced by immunoSEQ multiplex PCR, and TCRdb holds only the in-frame ones, with some missing. Here the sample spans about 50,000 clones, 91% being singletons. The input for sequencing was CD8+ T cells from peripheral blood mononuclear cells, taken after pregnancy. The receptor set was obtained from a female donor with multiple sclerosis, enrolled in a pregnancy study.

This chain connects TRBV5-4 to TRBJ1-1, with TRBD1 identical over 9 bases. V was clipped by 3 bases and J by 8 bases; unmatched bases: 2. The CDR3 has 12 residues. In germline, CDR1 is SGHNT, CDR2 YYREEE (reference sequence). The CDR3 is CASSSGTGEAFF. Written as DNA, the CDR3 is TGTGCCAGCAGCTCCGGGACAGGGGAAGCTTTCTTT.

This sequence joins TRBV4-1 and TRBJ2-1; TRBD2 matches at 7 bases. This CDR3 has 17 amino acids. Looked up from germline, CDR1 is MGHRA and CDR2 is YSYEKL. With V trimmed by 3 bases and J by 3 bases, 11 bases remained unmatched. CDR3 coding DNA: TGCGCCAGCAGCCAGCCCCCTCTGGGAGGGGTCTACAATGAGCAGTTCTTC. It yields the protein CASSQPPLGGVYNEQFF.

This clone occurred once. The chain couples TRBV29-1 to TRBJ2-7; a weak D match, TRBD1 (5 bases). From germline, CDR1 is SQVTM and CDR2 ANQGSEA. CDR3 size: 12 residues. V lost 4 bases and J 4 bases, leaving 11 bases between the germline ends. The CDR3 nucleotides are TGCAGCGTTGGGCTGACAGAATACGAGCAGTACTTC. Residues: CSVGLTEYEQYF.

This clone appeared a single time. The chain combines TRBV23-1 with TRBJ1-1; 7 bases line up with TRBD1. TRBV23-1 is assigned to the ORF class and has an uncertain function. V trimming: 4 bases; J trimming: 2 bases; junction bases outside the gene matches: 4. This CDR3 has 14 amino acids. In DNA form, the CDR3 reads TGCGCCAGCAGTCGCGGGACAGCCAACACTGAAGCTTTCTTT. It is translated as CASSRGTANTEAFF.

The chain has TRBV11-2 and TRBJ1-1; no clear D gene. Per the germline V gene, CDR1 is SGHAT and CDR2 is FQNNGV. CDR3 length: 14 residues. V lost 0 bases and J lost 1, with 6 bases in between. The CDR3 bases are TGTGCCAGCAGCTTAGAACCGGGGAACACTGAAGCTTTCTTT. It yields the protein CASSLEPGNTEAFF.